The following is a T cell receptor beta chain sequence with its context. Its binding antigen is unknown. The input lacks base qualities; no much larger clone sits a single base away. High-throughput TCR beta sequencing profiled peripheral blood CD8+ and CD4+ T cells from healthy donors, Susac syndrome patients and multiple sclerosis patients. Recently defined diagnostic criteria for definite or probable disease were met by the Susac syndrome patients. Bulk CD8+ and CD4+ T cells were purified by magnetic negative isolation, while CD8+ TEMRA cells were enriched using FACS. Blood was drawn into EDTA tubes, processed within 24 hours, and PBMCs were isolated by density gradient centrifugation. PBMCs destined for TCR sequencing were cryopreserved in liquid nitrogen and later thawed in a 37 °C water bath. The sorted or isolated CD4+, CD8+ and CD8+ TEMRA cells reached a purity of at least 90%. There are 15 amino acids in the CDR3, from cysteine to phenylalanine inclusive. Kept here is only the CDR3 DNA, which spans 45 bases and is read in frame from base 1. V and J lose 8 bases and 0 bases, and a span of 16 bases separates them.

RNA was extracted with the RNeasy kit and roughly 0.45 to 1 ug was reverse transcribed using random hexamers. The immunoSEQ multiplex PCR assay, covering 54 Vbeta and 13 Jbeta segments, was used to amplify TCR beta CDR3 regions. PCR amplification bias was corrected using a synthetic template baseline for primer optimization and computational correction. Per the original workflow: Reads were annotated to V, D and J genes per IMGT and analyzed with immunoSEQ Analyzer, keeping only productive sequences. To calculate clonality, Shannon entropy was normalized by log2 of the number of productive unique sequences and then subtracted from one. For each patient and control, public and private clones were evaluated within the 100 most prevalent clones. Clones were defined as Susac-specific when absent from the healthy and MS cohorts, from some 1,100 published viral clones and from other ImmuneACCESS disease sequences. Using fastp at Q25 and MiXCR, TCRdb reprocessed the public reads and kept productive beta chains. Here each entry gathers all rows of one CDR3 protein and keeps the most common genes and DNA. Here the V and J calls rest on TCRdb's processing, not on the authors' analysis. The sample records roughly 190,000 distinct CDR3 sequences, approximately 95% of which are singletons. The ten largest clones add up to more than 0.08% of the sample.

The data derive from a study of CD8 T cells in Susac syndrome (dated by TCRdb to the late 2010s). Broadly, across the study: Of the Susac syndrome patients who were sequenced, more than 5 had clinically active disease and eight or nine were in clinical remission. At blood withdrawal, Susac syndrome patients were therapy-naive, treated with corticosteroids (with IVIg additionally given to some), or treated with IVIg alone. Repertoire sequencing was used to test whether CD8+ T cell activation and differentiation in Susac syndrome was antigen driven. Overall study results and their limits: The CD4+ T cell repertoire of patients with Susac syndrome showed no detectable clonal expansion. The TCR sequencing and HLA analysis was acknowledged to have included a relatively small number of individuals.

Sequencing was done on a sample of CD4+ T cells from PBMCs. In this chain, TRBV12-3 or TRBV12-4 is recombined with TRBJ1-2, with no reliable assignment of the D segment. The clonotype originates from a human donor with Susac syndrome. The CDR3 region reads CASVAFAGTNYGYTF. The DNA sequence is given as TGTGCCAGCGTTGCCTTTGCGGGGACTAACTATGGCTACACCTTC.